This T cell receptor (beta chain) was observed in a study of CD8 T cells in ankylosing spondylitis. CDR1 and CDR2 from the germline V gene are SGHKS and YYEKEE (reference sequence). This CDR3 has 14 amino acids. Trimming cost V 4 bases and J 4 bases; bases outside gene matches: 7. Findings of the study overall: A TCR beta motif made of several highly homologous variants seemed typical of ankylosing spondylitis blood. Disease-associated clones were CD8+ and fairly uncommon in peripheral blood. Significantly higher representation of disease-linked clones was reported for matched ankylosing spondylitis synovial fluid.

Library preparation for TCR beta used quantitative 5'-RACE with molecular barcodes. TCRdb fed the 5' RACE reads into MiXCR, producing one record per CDR3 protein. The data contain 240,000 or so distinct CDR3 sequences, roughly 8.6% of them singletons. This clonotype was counted ten times or more. The target antigen is unknown. V usage is TRBV5-5 and J usage is TRBJ1-1, with 7 nucleotides matching TRBD1. This receptor was obtained from a male donor with ankylosing spondylitis or in good health (not recorded which). Sequenced material: blood, either unsorted or a sorted T cell fraction (not recorded which). The CDR3 spells CASSEDRVFTEAFF. CDR3 bases: TGTGCCAGCAGCGAAGACAGGGTTTTCACTGAAGCTTTCTTT.